The 23 T cell receptor beta chains listed next were all sequenced from one sample in a study of long-term antiretroviral therapy in people with HIV. Sequencing used immunoSEQ v3.0 at survey level. Assay: immunoSEQ multiplex PCR; the TCRdb copy retains only in-frame clones and omits some. The table records about 32,000 clones, 94% of them present only once. Sequencing was performed on unsorted PBMCs, taken 4.1 years after starting antiretroviral therapy. These receptors all stem from a woman aged 45-65 years with HIV.

The genes are TRBV7-2 and TRBJ2-7; D may be TRBD2 (6 bases). Germline CDR1 is SGHTA and CDR2 is FQGNSA. The V and J ends lost 1 base and 3 bases respectively, with 10 bases between them. CDR3 length equals 14 residues. CDR3 in DNA: TGTGCCAGCAGCTTAGGCGGGGCCGTCTACGAGCAGTACTTC. Translation gives CASSLGGAVYEQYF.

The chain employs TRBV6-1 and TRBJ1-5, with 8 nucleotides matching TRBD1. Germline V gene data show CDR1 as MNHNS and CDR2 as SASEGT. The CDR3 has 16 amino acids. V was pared by 4 bases and J by 5 bases, with 10 bases of the junction left unmatched. DNA of the CDR3: TGTGCCAGCAGTGGGGCCCACGGACAGGGATATCAGCCCCAGCATTTT. Protein: CASSGAHGQGYQPQHF.

This clone appeared a few times. The chain is built from TRBV7-9 and TRBJ1-2; D remains ambiguous. Germline assignment: CDR1 SEHNR and CDR2 FQNEAQ (reference sequence). The CDR3 length is 15 residues. Trimming pared 6 bases from V and 0 bases from J, leaving 14 bases between. The CDR3 here is CASRPTGATNYGYTF. The CDR3 bases are TGTGCCAGCAGACCTACCGGCGCTACTAACTATGGCTACACCTTC.

The chain combines TRBV6-6 with TRBJ1-1; a weak D match, TRBD1 (5 bases). The CDR3 is 11 residues long. The V gene's germline CDR1 is MNHNY and CDR2 SVGAGI (reference sequence). V was trimmed by 2 bases and J by 8 bases, leaving 6 bases between them. The CDR3 reads CASSYGGEAFF. The CDR3 coding sequence is TGTGCCAGCAGTTACGGGGGGGAAGCTTTCTTT.

The genes are TRBV6-5 and TRBJ2-7; 8 bases align to TRBD2. Germline assignment: CDR1 MNHEY and CDR2 SVGAGI. V shed 0 bases and J 3 bases; nucleotides not matched to a gene: 4. This CDR3 spans 15 amino acids. CDR3 amino acids: CASSYSAGGSYEQYF. The CDR3 DNA reads TGTGCCAGCAGTTACTCGGCGGGGGGAAGCTACGAGCAGTACTTC.

The rearrangement links TRBV25-1 to TRBJ2-5; TRBD2 matches 7 bases. CDR1 MGHDK and CDR2 SYGVNS come from the germline V gene. The CDR3 covers 15 residues. V dropped 1 base and J dropped 3; count of bases not matched to a gene: 5. CDR3 sequence: CASSEFGGGEETQYF. DNA of the CDR3: TGTGCCAGCAGTGAATTCGGGGGAGGGGAAGAGACCCAGTACTTC.

The gene calls are TRBV27 and TRBJ2-3; D gene unclear. The CDR3 is made up of 12 amino acids. CDR1 and CDR2 (germline): MNHEY, SMNVEV (reference sequence). V lost 5 bases, J lost 2 bases, and 5 bases lay in between. Written as DNA, the CDR3 is TGTGCCAGCAGTCCGACCACAGATACGCAGTATTTT. It translates to CASSPTTDTQYF.

The chain joins TRBV11-2 to TRBJ2-7; D not resolved. Germline CDR1 and CDR2: SGHAT and FQNNGV. With 5 bases removed from V and 0 bases from J, the gap between germline ends came to 11 bases. The CDR3 covers 14 residues. The CDR3 here is CASSRGGSSYEQYF. In DNA, the CDR3 is TGTGCCAGCAGCCGCGGTGGCAGCTCCTACGAGCAGTACTTC. The variable domain in full, completed from reference TRBV11-2 and TRBJ2-7, reads EAGVAQSPRYKIIEKRQSVAFWCNPISGHATLYWYQQILGQGPKLLIQFQNNGVVDDSQLPKDRFSAERLKGVDSTLKIQPAKLEDSAVYLCASSRGGSSYEQYFGPGTRLTVT.

CDR3 protein: CASSVEGTAGVELFF. The CDR3 DNA sequence: TGTGCCAGCAGCGTAGAAGGGACAGCGGGGGTGGAGCTGTTTTTT. This chain uses TRBV9 with TRBJ2-2; TRBD2 might be the D (8 bases). The length of the CDR3 is 15 residues. Per the germline V gene, CDR1 is SGDLS and CDR2 is YYNGEE. Deletions cut 0 bases from V and 10 bases from J, with 16 bases between.

This chain links TRBV6-6 with TRBJ2-2; 8 bases agree with TRBD1. With 2 bases clipped from V and 0 bases from J, the junction kept 2 bases outside the gene matches. This CDR3 region has 16 residues. From germline, CDR1 is MNHNY and CDR2 SVGAGI (reference sequence). In nucleotides, the CDR3 is TGTGCCAGCAGTTACCGGACAGGGTCGAACACCGGGGAGCTGTTTTTT. Amino acids: CASSYRTGSNTGELFF.

The rearrangement links TRBV7-3 to TRBJ2-2; D not certain. CDR1 and CDR2 from the germline V gene are SGHTA and FQGTGA. Between the trimmed V and J ends, which lost 6 bases and 6 bases, there was a span of 14 bases. This CDR3 is built from 14 residues. CDR3 region: CASSYQSGSGELFF. As DNA, the CDR3 is TGTGCCAGCAGTTACCAGAGTGGGTCCGGGGAGCTGTTTTTT. The complete variable domain, with remaining parts taken from reference TRBV7-3 and TRBJ2-2, reads GAGVSQTPSNKVTEKGKYVELRCDPISGHTALYWYRQSLGQGPEFLIYFQGTGAADDSGLPNDRFFAVRPEGSVSTLKIQRTERGDSAVYLCASSYQSGSGELFFGEGSRLTVL.

This clone was counted a few times. The chain recombines TRBV28 with TRBJ1-6; 7 bases line up with TRBD1. Germline loops: CDR1 MDHEN, CDR2 SYDVKM. After removal of 8 bases from V and 6 bases from J, the junction contained 13 bases not matched to a gene. The CDR3 length is 16 residues. Here the CDR3 reads CASGLRGQAGNSPLHF. The CDR3 region has the DNA TGTGCCAGCGGCTTAAGGGGGCAGGCGGGTAATTCACCCCTCCACTTT.

The gene calls are TRBV7-2 and TRBJ1-3, with D perhaps matching TRBD1 (6 bases). The V end was cut by 2 bases, the J end by 5 bases, with 7 bases between. The CDR3 runs to 13 residues. CDR1 SGHTA and CDR2 FQGNSA come from the germline V gene. CDR3 sequence reads: CASSLRDRNTIYF. For the CDR3, the DNA is TGTGCCAGCAGCTTACGGGACAGAAACACCATATATTTT.

The genes are TRBV6-5 and TRBJ1-2, with D possibly matching TRBD1 (5 bases). The CDR3 is 12 amino acids. V lost 5 bases and J 4 bases, leaving 8 bases between the germline ends. Germline assignment: CDR1 MNHEY and CDR2 SVGAGI. Here the CDR3 reads CASSPGTYGYTF. The CDR3 DNA follows: TGTGCCAGCAGTCCCGGGACCTATGGCTACACCTTC.

The CDR3 DNA sequence: TGTGCCAGCTCACCAGTCACGGGCACTGAAGCTTTCTTT. Protein sequence: CASSPVTGTEAFF. V gene TRBV18 combines with J gene TRBJ1-1; D gene uncertain. Trimming left V 2 bases short and J 4 bases short, with 8 bases between. The CDR3 has 13 residues. From germline, CDR1 is KGHSH and CDR2 LQKENI.

The chain recombines TRBV7-9 with TRBJ1-1, with TRBD1 identical over 9 bases. This CDR3 comprises 14 residues. Germline CDR1 reads SEHNR; CDR2 reads FQNEAQ (reference sequence). J gave up 0 bases and V 5 bases, and 1 base lay outside the gene matches. The CDR3 here is CASSRTGVNTEAFF. DNA for the CDR3: TGTGCCAGCAGCCGGACAGGGGTGAACACTGAAGCTTTCTTT.

This chain joins TRBV19 and TRBJ1-1; perhaps TRBD1 as D (5 bases). V was clipped by 1 base and J by 11 bases, with 20 bases between them. CDR1 is LNHDA, CDR2 SQIVND, per germline (reference sequence). The CDR3 has 15 amino acids. The CDR3 coding sequence is TGTGCCAGTAGTATAGGAGACACCGGGGCCGGAGGGGCTTTCTTT. Its protein is CASSIGDTGAGGAFF.

The rearrangement joins TRBV2 to TRBJ2-7, with unresolved D. With 6 bases removed from V and 0 bases from J, the gap between germline ends came to 12 bases. This CDR3 has 14 residues. CDR1 is SNHLY, CDR2 FYNNEI, per germline. CDR3 sequence: CASRMDGSSYEQYF. The CDR3 coding sequence is TGTGCCAGCAGGATGGACGGTAGCTCCTACGAGCAGTACTTC.

In its sample, this clone was seen once. The chain links TRBV7-2 to TRBJ1-4; D gene ambiguous. The CDR3 spans 13 residues. V was trimmed by 4 bases and J by 7 bases, leaving 10 bases between them. Germline CDR1 reads SGHTA; CDR2 reads FQGNSA. The CDR3 sequence: CASSYRGTEKLFF. The CDR3 nucleotides are TGTGCCAGCAGCTACCGAGGAACTGAAAAACTGTTTTTT.

V and J are TRBV19 and TRBJ1-2; 10 bases are shared with TRBD1. The CDR3 has 15 amino acids. Germline V gives CDR1 LNHDA, CDR2 SQIVND (reference sequence). The V and J ends lost 7 bases and 6 bases, in that order; junction bases with no gene match: 11. DNA of the CDR3: TGTGCCAGTACCAGGACAGGGGGTATTCGAGATGGCTACACCTTC. Residues: CASTRTGGIRDGYTF.

V usage is TRBV11-2 and J usage is TRBJ1-1, with unresolved D. With 0 bases removed from V and 7 bases from J, the gap between germline ends came to 9 bases. This CDR3 contains 13 residues. Germline lookup yields CDR1 SGHAT and CDR2 FQNNGV. This CDR3 reads CASSLETRGEAFF. CDR3 nucleotide sequence: TGTGCCAGCAGCTTAGAGACCCGAGGTGAAGCTTTCTTT.

A remark on this clone: One junction end disagrees with the germline gene, perhaps due to a read error. This CDR3 is also generated by other DNA sequences in the sample. The chain is built from TRBV6-5 and TRBJ1-1; TRBD1 aligns across 8 bases. The CDR3 has 13 amino acids. The germline V gene encodes CDR1 MNHEY and CDR2 SVGAGI. Written as DNA, the CDR3 is TGTGCCAGCAGAAGGACAGGGAACACTGAAGCCTTCTTT. Translated, it gives CASRRTGNTEAFF.

This sequence joins TRBV5-4 and TRBJ1-2, with D hard to call. CDR1 and CDR2 from the germline V gene are SGHNT and YYREEE (reference sequence). V was clipped by 4 bases and J by 4 bases, with 14 bases between them. The CDR3 contains 14 residues. The CDR3 region is CASSLAGKTYGYTF. The CDR3 DNA is TGTGCCAGCAGCCTAGCGGGGAAGACCTATGGCTACACCTTC.